This TCR beta chain was documented in a study of blood T cells in healthy people across ages. Broader study findings: Because sorting was not performed, PBMCs prevented conclusive naive versus antigen-experienced comparison. Significant beta diversity loss was already apparent by age approximately 40, declining roughly linearly.

Notes on this clonotype: Its target is not known.

Together with a sample-barcoded 5' primer, a J-beta primer mix was included in a second PCR lasting about 7 to 12 cycles. One entry per CDR3 protein results from TCRdb running MiXCR on the 5' RACE reads. Here the sample spans more than 1 million distinct CDR3 sequences, less than 50% being singletons. In germline, CDR1 is MNHNY, CDR2 SVGAGI (reference sequence). The J segment lost 3 bases and the V segment lost 8 bases, leaving 8 bases of the junction unmatched. This CDR3 region has 15 residues. There were at least 5.5 micrograms of total RNA extracted from every sample. The chain employs TRBV6-6 and TRBJ1-5; 9 bases are shared with TRBD1. The sequenced sample was blood. The TCR comes from a woman in her fifties or sixties in good health. CDR3 region: CASLPGTGFNQPQHF. The CDR3 DNA reads as TGTGCCAGCCTGCCCGGGACAGGGTTCAATCAGCCCCAGCATTTT.